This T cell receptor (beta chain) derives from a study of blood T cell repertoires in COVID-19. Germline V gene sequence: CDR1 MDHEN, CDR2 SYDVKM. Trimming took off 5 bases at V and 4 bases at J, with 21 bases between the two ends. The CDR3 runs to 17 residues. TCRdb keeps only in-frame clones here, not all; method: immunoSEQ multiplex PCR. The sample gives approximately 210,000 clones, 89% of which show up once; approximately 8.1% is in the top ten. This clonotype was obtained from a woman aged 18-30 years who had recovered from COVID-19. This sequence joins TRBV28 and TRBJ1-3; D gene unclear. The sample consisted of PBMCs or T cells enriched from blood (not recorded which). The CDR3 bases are TGTGCCAGCAGTCCTCCCCCGGGCCTCGCGGGGGGAAACACCATATATTTT. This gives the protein CASSPPPGLAGGNTIYF.